This T cell receptor (beta chain) was observed in a study of cytomegalovirus exposure and HLA in healthy donors. In regard to this clone: Its specificity is unknown.

Findings of the study overall: The study listed 150 to 200 cytomegalovirus-associated TCR beta chains. Reportedly, cytomegalovirus status was diagnosed with high sensitivity and specificity. It was found in a later analysis that first-cohort TCR clusters tended to co-occur in the 130 or so validation repertoires.

The data were produced by immunoSEQ multiplex PCR, yet TCRdb's version contains in-frame clones alone and is incomplete. The data contain roughly 56,000 clones, roughly 90% of them singletons. The germline gives CDR1 SGHTA, CDR2 FQGNSA. V was pared by 5 bases and J by 4 bases, with 6 bases of the junction left unmatched. The CDR3 is 15 amino acids. This rearrangement joins TRBV7-2 to TRBJ2-1; 9 nucleotides line up with TRBD1. The TCR originated in a woman in her 30s in good health and CMV-seronegative. Sequenced: PBMCs. In DNA form, the CDR3 reads TGTGCCAGCAGCGTAGGGACAGGGCTATACAATGAGCAGTTCTTC. Translation: CASSVGTGLYNEQFF.